The TCR beta chain under discussion was sequenced for a study of technical replicates of blood from a few donors (dated by TCRdb to 2017 to 2019). A remark on this clone: There is no known antigen for this receptor. No qualities accompany the bases; no much larger clone lies one base away.

Libraries were prepared through the immunoSEQ multiplex PCR assay. TCRdb retrieved this table from immuneACCESS and kept in-frame rearrangements only. Not all clones are present; in checked studies, unresolved V genes account for under half, and no reason is known for the remainder. The sample table contains 70,000 to 85,000 clones; only one count was recorded for almost 98% of them. Approximately 0.18% of the sample is held by the ten biggest clonotypes. Based on the germline V gene, the CDR1 and CDR2 sequences are SGHTA and FQGNSA. CDR3 length: 15 amino acids, cysteine to phenylalanine. The sequence is cut down to CDR3 DNA, 45 bases in frame from base 1. V loses 5 bases, J loses 5 bases, and the germline ends lie 16 bases apart.

Sequenced sample: T cells isolated from PBMCs. This clonotype originated in a human donor in good health. The sequence links TRBV7-2 to TRBJ1-5; no D segment can be confidently identified. CDR3 reads: CASSRTNDGYQPQHF. The DNA sequence is TGTGCCAGCAGCCGAACTAACGACGGATATCAGCCCCAGCATTTT.